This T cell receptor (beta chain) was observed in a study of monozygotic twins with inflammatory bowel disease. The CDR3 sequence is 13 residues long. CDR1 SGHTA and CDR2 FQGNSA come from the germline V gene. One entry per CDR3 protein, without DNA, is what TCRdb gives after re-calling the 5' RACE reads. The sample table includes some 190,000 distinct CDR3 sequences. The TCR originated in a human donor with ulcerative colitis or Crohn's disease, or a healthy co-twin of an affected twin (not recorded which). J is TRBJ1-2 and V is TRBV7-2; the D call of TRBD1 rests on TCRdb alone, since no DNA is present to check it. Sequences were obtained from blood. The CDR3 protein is CASSFRDDYGYTF.